This T cell receptor (beta chain) was captured by sequencing in a study of blood T cell repertoires in COVID-19. Study-level information: PBMCs, B-cell-depleted T cells, or T cells were the source of the cDNA or gDNA that made up the material.

The CDR3 covers 13 residues. V gave up 6 bases and J gave up 8 bases; unmatched junction bases: 8. CDR1 and CDR2 from the germline V gene are SNHLY and FYNNEI. Sequenced by immunoSEQ multiplex PCR; TCRdb stores in-frame clones only, minus some. Of tens of thousands of clones in the sample, 75% to 85% are singletons; the top ten hold around 5.2%. The receptor's source is a woman aged 70 to 79 with acute or convalescent COVID-19. Sample: peripheral blood. This chain joins TRBV2 and TRBJ1-2; 8 bases agree with TRBD1. The CDR3 sequence: CASRPQGARGYTF. CDR3 coding DNA: TGTGCCAGCAGACCTCAGGGGGCGCGGGGCTACACCTTC.